The 27 T cell receptor beta chains presented below share a single source sample, sequenced in a study of technical replicates of blood from a handful of donors. Repertoires were generated with immunoSEQ multiplex PCR, while TCRdb's copy carries only in-frame clones and drops some. The sample consists of tens of thousands of clones, more than 90% of them appearing once. Input material: PBMCs. The receptors here all came from a human donor in good health. Some clones in this sample may be carry-over from other donors' samples.

This clone appeared a single time. The chain links TRBV30 to TRBJ2-1; possible D gene TRBD1, 5 bases. Germline lookup yields CDR1 GTSNPN and CDR2 SVGIG (reference sequence). The CDR3 extends over 12 amino acids. The V end lost 2 bases, the J end lost 6 bases, and 8 bases lay between the germline ends. CDR3 residues: CAWSTGSNEQFF. DNA of the CDR3: TGTGCCTGGAGTACAGGTAGCAATGAGCAGTTCTTC.

The CDR3 loop reads CASRGESSYNEQFF. Written as DNA, the CDR3 is TGTGCCAGCCGGGGGGAGAGCTCCTACAATGAGCAGTTCTTC. The V call is TRBV27, the J call TRBJ2-1, with 7 nucleotides matching TRBD2. Germline CDR1 is MNHEY and CDR2 is SMNVEV (reference sequence). This CDR3 is built from 14 residues. Unmatched junction bases numbered 4, after V lost 8 bases and J lost 0 bases.

This clone has a single count. This chain uses TRBV5-1 with TRBJ2-7, with D maybe TRBD1 (6 bases). Germline CDR1 and CDR2: SGHRS and YFSETQ. This CDR3 contains 13 residues. The V gene lost 3 bases and the J gene lost 2 bases, with 9 bases spanning the gap. The CDR3 here is CASSSQGPYEQYF. The DNA of the CDR3 is TGCGCCAGCAGCTCCCAGGGGCCCTACGAGCAGTACTTC.

J is TRBJ1-1 and V is TRBV6-6; TRBD1 agrees at 7 bases. The V and J ends lost 5 bases and 12 bases, in that order; junction bases with no gene match: 6. CDR3 length equals 11 residues. The germline CDR1 and CDR2 sequences are MNHNY and SVGAGI (reference sequence). This CDR3 is CASSETGRTFF. The CDR3 DNA is TGTGCCAGCAGTGAGACAGGGCGGACTTTCTTT.

The gene calls are TRBV4-3 and TRBJ2-1, with 7 nucleotides matching TRBD2. With V trimmed by 0 bases and J by 4 bases, 3 bases remained unmatched. The CDR3 consists of 15 residues. Looked up from germline, CDR1 is LGHNA and CDR2 is YSLEER. The CDR3 loop is CASSQDPAGYNEQFF. As DNA, the CDR3 is TGCGCCAGCAGCCAAGACCCAGCGGGGTACAATGAGCAGTTCTTC.

This clone was observed a handful of times. V usage is TRBV4-1 and J usage is TRBJ1-2, with 10 bases matching TRBD1. The V and J ends lost 4 bases and 9 bases, in that order; junction bases with no gene match: 17. CDR1 and CDR2 from the germline V gene are MGHRA and YSYEKL. The CDR3 length is 17 residues. CDR3 protein: CASSLLGQGETMLRYTF. CDR3 sequence (DNA): TGCGCCAGCAGCCTACTCGGACAGGGGGAGACTATGTTACGCTACACCTTC.

The V and J genes are TRBV6-5 and TRBJ2-1; TRBD1 agrees at 11 bases. Germline CDR1 is MNHEY and CDR2 is SVGAGI. V was clipped by 4 bases and J by 10 bases; unmatched bases: 9. This CDR3 is built from 15 residues. The CDR3 loop reads CASSSTGTGGREQFF. The CDR3 bases are TGTGCCAGCAGTTCAACCGGGACAGGGGGTCGAGAGCAGTTCTTC.

The V and J genes are TRBV5-6 and TRBJ2-5, with a tentative D call TRBD2 (6 bases). This CDR3 is 14 amino acids long. CDR1 is SGHDT and CDR2 is YYEEEE in the germline V gene. Deletions cut 5 bases from V and 5 bases from J, with 16 bases between. CDR3 sequence reads: CASSPGSWTETQYF. The CDR3 nucleotides are TGTGCCAGCAGTCCCGGGAGCTGGACGGAGACCCAGTACTTC.

V usage is TRBV7-3 and J usage is TRBJ2-3; 11 bases map to TRBD1. This CDR3 has 15 amino acids. Germline CDR1 reads SGHTA; CDR2 reads FQGTGA. The J segment lost 3 bases and the V segment lost 4 bases, leaving 3 bases of the junction unmatched. Here the CDR3 DNA reads TGTGCCAGCAGCTACGGGACAGGGGGAACAGATACGCAGTATTTT. This encodes CASSYGTGGTDTQYF.

The rearrangement uses TRBV5-4 and TRBJ1-2, with D tentatively TRBD1 (6 bases). CDR3 size: 13 residues. Trimming removed 0 bases from V and 6 bases from J, with 9 bases in between. Germline lookup yields CDR1 SGHNT and CDR2 YYREEE (reference sequence). The CDR3 protein is CASSLDPGDGYTF. The CDR3 DNA follows: TGTGCCAGCAGCTTGGACCCAGGGGATGGCTACACCTTC.

The chain joins TRBV6-1 to TRBJ1-1; 10 bases align to TRBD1. The CDR3 has 14 amino acids. Unmatched junction bases numbered 6, after V lost 5 bases and J lost 6 bases. Looked up from germline, CDR1 is MNHNS and CDR2 is SASEGT. The CDR3 sequence: CASSQTGGWAEAFF. The CDR3 DNA reads TGTGCCAGCAGTCAGACAGGGGGCTGGGCTGAAGCTTTCTTT.

V and J are TRBV5-1 and TRBJ1-5; 10 nucleotides align to TRBD1. The CDR3 extends over 17 amino acids. Germline V gene data show CDR1 as SGHRS and CDR2 as YFSETQ. V shed 4 bases, J shed 2 bases, and the junction held 9 bases outside the gene matches. CDR3 in DNA: TGCGCCAGCAGCCCAGGATCCGGGACAGGGGGCAATCAGCCCCAGCATTTT. Translation: CASSPGSGTGGNQPQHF.

The CDR3 loop reads CASSRTGTGNEQYF. CDR3 in DNA: TGTGCCAGCAGCAGAACCGGGACAGGTAACGAGCAGTACTTC. The chain employs TRBV7-9 and TRBJ2-7; 8 nucleotides align to TRBD1. This CDR3 region has 14 residues. From germline, CDR1 is SEHNR and CDR2 FQNEAQ (reference sequence). V dropped 5 bases and J dropped 5; count of bases not matched to a gene: 8.

CDR3 sequence reads: CASSQDRTLSGESTDTQYF. The CDR3 region has the DNA TGCGCCAGCAGCCAAGATAGAACCCTTAGCGGGGAGAGCACAGATACGCAGTATTTT. The chain combines TRBV4-3 with TRBJ2-3; TRBD2 matches at 8 bases. CDR1 LGHNA and CDR2 YSLEER come from the germline V gene. V trimming: 0 bases; J trimming: 0 bases; junction bases outside the gene matches: 11. This CDR3 spans 19 amino acids.

The chain recombines TRBV19 with TRBJ2-3; D call uncertain. Between the trimmed V and J ends, which lost 3 bases and 7 bases, there was a span of 5 bases. The V gene's germline CDR1 is LNHDA and CDR2 SQIVND (reference sequence). This CDR3 has 11 amino acids. The CDR3 sequence: CASSMSHTQYF. The CDR3 DNA reads TGTGCCAGTAGTATGAGCCATACGCAGTATTTT.

This clone was recorded a few times. The chain couples TRBV18 to TRBJ1-3; 7 positions match TRBD1. J was trimmed by 0 bases and V by 5 bases; bases with no gene match: 4. This CDR3 is 15 amino acids long. CDR1 and CDR2 (germline): KGHSH, LQKENI. The CDR3 is CASSEGQRSGNTIYF. In nucleotides, the CDR3 is TGTGCCAGCTCAGAGGGACAGCGCTCTGGAAACACCATATATTTT.

This chain connects TRBV7-2 to TRBJ1-2, with a weak D call TRBD1 (6 bases). Germline assignment: CDR1 SGHTA and CDR2 FQGNSA. The CDR3 has 13 amino acids. V was trimmed by 1 base and J by 8 bases, leaving 11 bases between them. CDR3 DNA: TGTGCCAGCAGCTTAGGACAGGTTATCGGCTACACCTTC. It is translated as CASSLGQVIGYTF. The variable domain in full, with the rest retrieved from reference TRBV7-2 and TRBJ1-2, is GAGVSQSPSNKVTEKGKDVELRCDPISGHTALYWYRQSLGQGLEFLIYFQGNSAPDKSGLPSDRFSAERTGGSVSTLTIQRTQQEDSAVYLCASSLGQVIGYTFGSGTRLTVV.

The chain recombines TRBV4-3 with TRBJ1-5; D is ambiguous. CDR1 is LGHNA, CDR2 YSLEER, per germline. There are 14 residues in the CDR3. V lost 0 bases and J 7 bases, leaving 10 bases between the germline ends. Here the CDR3 DNA reads TGCGCCAGCAGCCAAGATATTGCCGAGCAGCCCCAGCATTTT. It codes for CASSQDIAEQPQHF.

This chain links TRBV7-2 with TRBJ1-6, with a weak D call TRBD1 (5 bases). Trimming took 3 bases from V and 4 from J, leaving 13 bases between them. CDR1 is SGHTA, CDR2 FQGNSA, per germline. This CDR3 is 16 amino acids long. CDR3 protein: CASSFMAGTYNSPLHF. For the CDR3, the DNA is TGTGCCAGCAGCTTTATGGCGGGGACGTATAATTCACCCCTCCACTTT.

The chain employs TRBV7-9 and TRBJ2-5; the D gene is possibly TRBD2 (5 bases). V lost 1 base, J lost 5 bases, and 11 bases lay in between. The germline V gene encodes CDR1 SEHNR and CDR2 FQNEAQ (reference sequence). This CDR3 region has 14 residues. CDR3 coding DNA: TGTGCCAGCAGCTTAGGACTACCCGTGGAGACCCAGTACTTC. The encoded protein is CASSLGLPVETQYF.

The chain carries TRBV2 and TRBJ2-2, with 12 bases identical to TRBD2. The CDR3 consists of 15 residues. Per the germline V gene, CDR1 is SNHLY and CDR2 is FYNNEI. The V segment lost 6 bases and the J segment 4 bases; nucleotides outside the gene matches: 3. The CDR3 loop reads CASRGLAGFTGELFF. The CDR3 DNA follows: TGTGCCAGCAGAGGACTAGCGGGGTTCACCGGGGAGCTGTTTTTT.

The chain joins TRBV25-1 to TRBJ1-6, with TRBD1 identical over 7 bases. This CDR3 is built from 11 residues. In germline, CDR1 is MGHDK, CDR2 SYGVNS. V shed 6 bases, J shed 15 bases, and the junction held 5 bases outside the gene matches. CDR3 sequence reads: CASRTGTVLHF. The CDR3 DNA follows: TGTGCCAGCAGAACCGGGACAGTCCTCCACTTT. Variable domain in full (rest from reference TRBV25-1 and TRBJ1-6): EADIYQTPRYLVIGTGKKITLECSQTMGHDKMYWYQQDPGMELHLIHYSYGVNSTEKGDLSSESTVSRIRTEHFPLTLESARPSHTSQYLCASRTGTVLHFGNGTRLTVT.

The chain links TRBV19 to TRBJ1-6, with 8 bases lining up with TRBD1. The CDR3 extends over 14 amino acids. V was clipped by 7 bases and J by 5 bases; unmatched bases: 4. The germline V gene has CDR1 LNHDA and CDR2 SQIVND (reference sequence). Here the CDR3 DNA reads TGTGCCAGTACCTTGGGACAGGATAATTCACCCCTCCACTTT. It codes for CASTLGQDNSPLHF. The full variable domain, rest sourced from reference TRBV19 and TRBJ1-6, is DGGITQSPKYLFRKEGQNVTLSCEQNLNHDAMYWYRQDPGQGLRLIYYSQIVNDFQKGDIAEGYSVSREKKESFPLTVTSAQKNPTAFYLCASTLGQDNSPLHFGNGTRLTVT.

The chain recombines TRBV19 with TRBJ2-3, with D uncertain. The CDR3 runs 17 residues. Germline CDR1 reads LNHDA; CDR2 reads SQIVND (reference sequence). Trimming pared 6 bases from V and 0 bases from J, leaving 19 bases between. CDR3 DNA sequence: TGTGCCAGTAGCACCAGTCTTCGTCGCGGTAGCACAGATACGCAGTATTTT. It encodes CASSTSLRRGSTDTQYF.

The V gene is TRBV2, the J gene TRBJ2-3; 8 nucleotides line up with TRBD2. CDR1 is SNHLY, CDR2 FYNNEI, per germline. The CDR3 contains 15 residues. J gave up 7 bases and V 4 bases, and 10 bases lay outside the gene matches. CDR3 region: CASSVRGGSSHTQYF. The DNA of the CDR3 is TGTGCCAGCAGTGTCCGCGGGGGGTCAAGTCATACGCAGTATTTT.

CDR3 sequence (DNA): TGTGCCAGCAGCTTAGGGCCGTTGGGCGGGGGACAGGACGAGCAGTACTTC. The encoded protein is CASSLGPLGGGQDEQYF. V usage is TRBV7-2 and J usage is TRBJ2-7, with D tentatively TRBD1 (8 bases). Germline V gene sequence: CDR1 SGHTA, CDR2 FQGNSA. V lost 1 base and J lost 5, with 21 bases in between. This CDR3 contains 17 residues.

This chain joins TRBV7-2 and TRBJ2-7; 7 nucleotides line up with TRBD2. The CDR3 loop spans 17 amino acids. Per the germline V gene, CDR1 is SGHTA and CDR2 is FQGNSA. J gave up 2 bases and V 1 base, and 11 bases lay outside the gene matches. The CDR3 nucleotides are TGTGCCAGCAGCTTAGTTTTTGCTAGCGGTAGAACCTACGAGCAGTACTTC. It translates to CASSLVFASGRTYEQYF.